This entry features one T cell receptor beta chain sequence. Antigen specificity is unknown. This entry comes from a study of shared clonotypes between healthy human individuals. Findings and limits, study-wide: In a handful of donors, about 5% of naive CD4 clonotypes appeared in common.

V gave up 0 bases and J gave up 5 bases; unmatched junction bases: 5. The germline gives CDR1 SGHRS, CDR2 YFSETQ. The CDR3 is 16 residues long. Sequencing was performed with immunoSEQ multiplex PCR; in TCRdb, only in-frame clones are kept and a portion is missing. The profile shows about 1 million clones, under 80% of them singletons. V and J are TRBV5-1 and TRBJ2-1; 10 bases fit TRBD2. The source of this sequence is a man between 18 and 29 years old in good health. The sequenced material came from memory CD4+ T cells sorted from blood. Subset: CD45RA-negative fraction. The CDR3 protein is CASSLGLAGFHNEQFF. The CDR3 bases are TGCGCCAGCAGCTTGGGACTAGCGGGCTTTCACAATGAGCAGTTCTTC.